This TCR beta chain originates from a study of blood T cell repertoires in COVID-19. Looking at the study overall: The United States, Italy and Spain provided the acute and convalescent COVID-19 samples. Sample material is recorded as cDNA or gDNA derived from T cells, B-cell-depleted T cells, or PBMCs.

Authors' methods: Reference gene primer amplification gave estimated nucleated cell counts. TCRdb keeps only in-frame clones here, not all; method: immunoSEQ multiplex PCR. For V, J and clone size, that table is used; D and trimming come from the DNA. The sample lists about 260,000 clones, about 89% occurring once. This CDR3 comprises 19 residues. Germline V gene lookup returns CDR1 KGHSH and CDR2 LQKENI. J lost 3 bases, V lost 3 bases, and 13 bases had no gene match. The sequence derives from a man in his forties who had recovered from COVID-19. This chain links TRBV18 with TRBJ2-2; 10 bases fit TRBD1. The specimen sequenced was peripheral blood. In nucleotides, the CDR3 is TGTGCCAGCTCACCCACTGGGACAGGGGCCACCCGGGACACCGGGGAGCTGTTTTTT. Its translation: CASSPTGTGATRDTGELFF.